Following are 23 T cell receptor beta chains from one sample sequenced in a study of blood T cell repertoires in COVID-19. Produced via immunoSEQ multiplex PCR; TCRdb's table is partial and in-frame only. The table includes 150,000 to 200,000 clones, more than 75% detected once. The sample was peripheral blood. Source of these receptors: a woman in her 70s with COVID-19, enrolled during active disease.

The CDR3 sequence is CASSYAGGDNSPLHF. In DNA form, the CDR3 reads TGTGCCAGCAGTTACGCAGGGGGAGATAATTCACCCCTCCACTTT. V and J are TRBV6-6 and TRBJ1-6; 7 positions match TRBD1. The CDR3 covers 15 residues. CDR1 and CDR2 from the germline V gene are MNHNY and SVGAGI (reference sequence). Trimming removed 2 bases from V and 5 bases from J; junction bases left unmatched: 3.

J is TRBJ2-7 and V is TRBV9; the D gene is possibly TRBD1 (5 bases). The V and J ends lost 4 bases and 2 bases respectively, with 13 bases between them. Looked up from germline, CDR1 is SGDLS and CDR2 is YYNGEE. This CDR3 has 14 residues. CDR3 amino acids: CASSSSQGAYEQYF. Here the CDR3 DNA reads TGTGCCAGCAGCTCCTCCCAGGGTGCCTACGAGCAGTACTTC.

The chain has TRBV27 and TRBJ2-2; TRBD1 might be the D (6 bases). The CDR3 is made up of 14 amino acids. The V gene lost 6 bases and the J gene lost 5 bases, with 13 bases spanning the gap. From germline, CDR1 is MNHEY and CDR2 SMNVEV (reference sequence). CDR3 residues: CASRLQGLTGELFF. The CDR3 bases are TGTGCCAGCAGACTCCAGGGGCTTACCGGGGAGCTGTTTTTT.

The chain recombines TRBV5-1 with TRBJ1-1; 10 nucleotides agree with TRBD1. Germline CDR1 is SGHRS and CDR2 is YFSETQ. V lost 4 bases and J lost 4; bases outside the gene matches: 10. CDR3 length: 16 amino acids. CDR3 residues: CASSMDRGSIGTEAFF. CDR3 bases: TGCGCCAGCAGCATGGACAGGGGGTCTATTGGCACTGAAGCTTTCTTT.

In this sample, this clone turned up a few times. The chain employs TRBV2 and TRBJ1-5; D is unresolved. V lost 6 bases to trimming and J lost 4 bases, with 10 bases between them. CDR1 SNHLY and CDR2 FYNNEI come from the germline V gene. The CDR3 runs to 13 residues. The CDR3 region is CASSPGLNQPQHF. The CDR3 DNA reads TGTGCCAGCAGCCCCGGTTTAAATCAGCCCCAGCATTTT.

The rearrangement joins TRBV4-1 to TRBJ2-2, with no clear D. Germline CDR1 reads MGHRA; CDR2 reads YSYEKL. The ends were cut back, 2 bases at V and 3 bases at J, with 10 bases in the middle. The CDR3 spans 15 residues. The CDR3 spells CASSQSLVDTGELFF. CDR3 bases: TGCGCCAGCAGCCAATCCCTAGTCGACACCGGGGAGCTGTTTTTT.

This chain joins TRBV11-3 and TRBJ2-7, with D tentatively TRBD1 (5 bases). Germline lookup yields CDR1 SGHNT and CDR2 YENEEA. Between the trimmed V and J ends, which lost 1 base and 3 bases, there was a span of 13 bases. The CDR3 totals 15 residues. CDR3 bases: TGTGCCAGCAGCTTAGGGGATCAGGGTATCTACGAGCAGTACTTC. It specifies CASSLGDQGIYEQYF.

The chain employs TRBV9 and TRBJ1-4, with 7 positions matching TRBD1. The V gene end was trimmed by 0 bases and the J gene end by 8 bases; junction bases not matched to a gene: 7. The CDR3 is made up of 15 amino acids. The germline V gene has CDR1 SGDLS and CDR2 YYNGEE. In DNA, the CDR3 is TGTGCCAGCAGCGTAGAGTCAGGGGGGTTCGAAAAACTGTTTTTT. Its protein product is CASSVESGGFEKLFF.

The chain couples TRBV6-1 to TRBJ2-7, with 16 nucleotides matching TRBD2. Germline loops: CDR1 MNHNS, CDR2 SASEGT. The CDR3 totals 17 residues. V shed 4 bases, J shed 2 bases, and the junction held 5 bases outside the gene matches. This CDR3 is CASSVGTSGRAAYEQYF. The CDR3 DNA follows: TGTGCCAGCAGTGTAGGGACTAGCGGGAGGGCCGCCTACGAGCAGTACTTC.

The genes are TRBV5-8 and TRBJ1-3, with D possibly matching TRBD1 (5 bases). CDR1 is SGHTS, CDR2 YDEGEE, per germline. The length of the CDR3 is 15 residues. V dropped 4 bases and J dropped 0 bases, with 11 bases sitting between them. CDR3 DNA: TGTGCCAGCAGCAGGGGACTTAGCTCTGGAAACACCATATATTTT. Translated, it gives CASSRGLSSGNTIYF.

The rearrangement links TRBV29-1 to TRBJ2-3; D uncertain. Trimming removed 5 bases at V and 2 bases at J, with 11 bases between. The germline gives CDR1 SQVTM, CDR2 ANQGSEA. The CDR3 consists of 13 residues. The CDR3 coding sequence is TGCAGCGTTCAAGGCGTTGACACAGATACGCAGTATTTT. Translated, it gives CSVQGVDTDTQYF.

This chain uses TRBV28 with TRBJ1-1; 7 bases are shared with TRBD1. CDR1 and CDR2 (germline): MDHEN, SYDVKM. This CDR3 comprises 15 residues. Losses at the gene ends were 3 bases for V and 8 bases for J; bases not matched to a gene: 12. Written as DNA, the CDR3 is TGTGCCAGCAGTTTTCCCACAGGGGTGGAAAACGAAGCTTTCTTT. Translated: CASSFPTGVENEAFF.

The chain is built from TRBV2 and TRBJ2-3, with TRBD1 matching 8 bases. V trimming: 4 bases; J trimming: 6 bases; junction bases outside the gene matches: 9. The germline gives CDR1 SNHLY, CDR2 FYNNEI. The CDR3 has 15 residues. CDR3 coding DNA: TGTGCCAGCAGTGCGACCAGGGGGCAGGGGGATACGCAGTATTTT. As protein: CASSATRGQGDTQYF.

This sequence joins TRBV4-3 and TRBJ1-2; TRBD1 might be the D (6 bases). Trimming took off 1 base at V and 0 bases at J, with 12 bases between the two ends. Germline CDR1 is LGHNA and CDR2 is YSLEER. This CDR3 comprises 16 residues. The CDR3 sequence: CASSQVSGHSNYGYTF. As DNA, the CDR3 is TGCGCCAGCAGCCAAGTATCGGGACATTCTAACTATGGCTACACCTTC.

The chain joins TRBV15 to TRBJ1-2; no definite D call. This CDR3 is built from 15 residues. Trimming took 3 bases from V and 6 from J, leaving 17 bases between them. Germline values: CDR1 LNHNV, CDR2 YYDKDF (reference sequence). The CDR3 coding sequence is TGTGCCACCAGCAGGACCGGGCCCCGAGGGCATGGCTACACCTTC. Translating it yields CATSRTGPRGHGYTF.

V usage is TRBV21-1 and J usage is TRBJ1-1. TRBV21-1 is deemed a pseudogene. This CDR3 region has 14 residues. CDR3 region: CASSKGRGTTEAFF. In nucleotides, the CDR3 is TGTGCCAGCAGCAAGGGGCGGGGTACCACTGAAGCTTTCTTT.

The chain employs TRBV4-1 and TRBJ2-5; 9 bases map to TRBD2. This CDR3 contains 16 residues. V lost 0 bases, J lost 2 bases, and 4 bases stayed unmatched. The V gene's germline CDR1 is MGHRA and CDR2 YSYEKL. CDR3 bases: TGCGCCAGCAGCCAAGATTCGACTAGCGGACAAGAGACCCAGTACTTC. This codes for CASSQDSTSGQETQYF.

CDR3 DNA sequence: TGTGCCAGCAGCCCAGGGGGTGCGGGCGGTGGCTACACCTTC. It is translated as CASSPGGAGGGYTF. V usage is TRBV5-6 and J usage is TRBJ1-2; 7 nucleotides agree with TRBD1. J was trimmed by 7 bases and V by 4 bases; bases with no gene match: 10. The length of the CDR3 is 14 residues. Germline V CDR1 and CDR2: SGHDT, YYEEEE.

The rearrangement links TRBV30 to TRBJ1-2; tentatively, D is TRBD1 (5 bases). Trimming shortened V by 1 base and J by 8 bases, and 20 bases separated the two germline ends. The CDR3 is made up of 15 amino acids. Germline assignment: CDR1 GTSNPN and CDR2 SVGIG (reference sequence). CDR3 region: CAWSGGDRGVRGYTF. The CDR3 DNA is TGTGCCTGGAGTGGAGGGGACCGCGGGGTAAGGGGCTACACCTTC.

In its sample, this clone was seen once. The chain joins TRBV19 to TRBJ1-4, with D possibly being TRBD1 (6 bases). Germline lookup yields CDR1 LNHDA and CDR2 SQIVND (reference sequence). Between the trimmed V and J ends, which lost 8 bases and 8 bases, there was a span of 15 bases. The CDR3 runs 13 residues. The CDR3 region is CASSARGEEKLFF. CDR3 DNA sequence: TGTGCCAGTTCAGCCAGGGGAGAGGAAAAACTGTTTTTT.

The J gene is TRBJ1-2, the V gene TRBV6-5; 7 bases fit TRBD1. Germline V CDR1 and CDR2: MNHEY, SVGAGI. V lost 4 bases, J lost 6 bases, and 11 bases stayed unmatched. The CDR3 runs to 15 residues. The CDR3 DNA follows: TGTGCCAGCAGTTTGGCGACAGGGTCTTCGGATGGCTACACCTTC. Translation: CASSLATGSSDGYTF.

The rearrangement joins TRBV5-1 to TRBJ1-2; TRBD1 aligns across 7 bases. The junction had 12 bases not matched to a gene; V was cut back by 0 bases and J by 4 bases. The CDR3 consists of 17 residues. Germline CDR1 reads SGHRS; CDR2 reads YFSETQ. The CDR3 sequence is CASSLGPGQSFFYGYTF. As DNA, the CDR3 is TGCGCCAGCAGCTTGGGACCGGGACAGTCCTTTTTCTATGGCTACACCTTC.

The V call is TRBV24-1, the J call TRBJ1-5; D may be TRBD1 (5 bases). Germline-derived CDR1 and CDR2 are KGHDR and SFDVKD. V lost 4 bases to trimming and J lost 3 bases, with 12 bases between them. This CDR3 contains 15 residues. The CDR3 spells CATSDHQGLNQPQHF. In DNA form, the CDR3 reads TGTGCCACCAGTGACCACCAGGGTCTCAATCAGCCCCAGCATTTT.